One T cell receptor beta chain is described in this entry. These data are taken from a study of long-term antiretroviral therapy in people with HIV. At survey level, the immunoSEQ assay was run in its v3.0 version. The sequencing target was roughly 35,000-50,000 T-cell genomes per sample. Here immunoSEQ multiplex PCR was the method, and the copy in TCRdb shows in-frame clones only, minus some. This sample has about 24,000 clones, with 81% found just once. The CDR3 contains 13 residues. With 1 base removed from V and 8 bases from J, the gap between germline ends came to 8 bases. CDR1 LGHNA and CDR2 YSLEER come from the germline V gene.

This receptor was taken from a woman aged 18 to 35 with HIV. The starting material was unsorted PBMCs, obtained at the start of antiretroviral therapy, before treatment. The J gene is TRBJ2-2, the V gene TRBV4-3, with D uncertain. CDR3 coding DNA: TGCGCCAGCAGCCAAGCTACGGTTGGGGAGCTGTTTTTT. Translated: CASSQATVGELFF.